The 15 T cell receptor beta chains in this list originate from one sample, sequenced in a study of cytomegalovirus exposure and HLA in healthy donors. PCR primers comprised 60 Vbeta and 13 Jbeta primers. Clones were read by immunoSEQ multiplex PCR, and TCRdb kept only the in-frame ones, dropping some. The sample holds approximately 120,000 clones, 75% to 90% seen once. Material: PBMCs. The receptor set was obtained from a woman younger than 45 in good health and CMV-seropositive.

The CDR3: CASSFLGGGRIEAYF. The CDR3 bases are TGTGCCAGCAGTTTTCTTGGCGGGGGCCGAATTGAGGCGTACTTC. The chain combines TRBV28 with TRBJ2-7, with D possibly matching TRBD2 (7 bases). The CDR3 loop spans 15 amino acids. V dropped 3 bases and J dropped 12 bases, with 24 bases sitting between them. The germline gives CDR1 MDHEN, CDR2 SYDVKM.

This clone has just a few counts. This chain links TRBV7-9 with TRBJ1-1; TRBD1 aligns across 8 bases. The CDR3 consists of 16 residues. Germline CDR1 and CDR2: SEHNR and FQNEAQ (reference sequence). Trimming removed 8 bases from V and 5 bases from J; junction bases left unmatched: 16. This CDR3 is CASQPLDRARWTEAFF. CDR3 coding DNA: TGTGCCAGCCAACCCCTGGACAGGGCGAGGTGGACTGAAGCTTTCTTT.

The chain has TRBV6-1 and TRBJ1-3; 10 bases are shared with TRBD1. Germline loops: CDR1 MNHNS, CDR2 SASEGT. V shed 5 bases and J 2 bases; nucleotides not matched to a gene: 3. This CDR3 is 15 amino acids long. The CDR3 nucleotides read TGTGCCAGCAGTAATGGACAGGGGGCTGGAAACACCATATATTTT. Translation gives CASSNGQGAGNTIYF.

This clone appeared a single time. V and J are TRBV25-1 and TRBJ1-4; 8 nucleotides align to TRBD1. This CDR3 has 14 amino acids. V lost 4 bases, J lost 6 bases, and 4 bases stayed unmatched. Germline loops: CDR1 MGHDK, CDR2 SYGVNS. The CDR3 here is CASSVSGGDEKLFF. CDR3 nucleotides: TGTGCCAGCAGTGTATCAGGGGGCGATGAAAAACTGTTTTTT.

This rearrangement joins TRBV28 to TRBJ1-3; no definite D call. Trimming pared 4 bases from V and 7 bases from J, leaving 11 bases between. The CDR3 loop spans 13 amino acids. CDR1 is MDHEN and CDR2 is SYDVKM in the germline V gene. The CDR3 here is CASSYGGGNTIYF. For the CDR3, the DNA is TGTGCCAGCAGTTACGGCGGCGGTAACACCATATATTTT. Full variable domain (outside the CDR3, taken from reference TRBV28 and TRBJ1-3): DVKVTQSSRYLVKRTGEKVFLECVQDMDHENMFWYRQDPGLGLRLIYFSYDVKMKEKGDIPEGYSVSREKKERFSLILESASTNQTSMYLCASSYGGGNTIYFGEGSWLTVV.

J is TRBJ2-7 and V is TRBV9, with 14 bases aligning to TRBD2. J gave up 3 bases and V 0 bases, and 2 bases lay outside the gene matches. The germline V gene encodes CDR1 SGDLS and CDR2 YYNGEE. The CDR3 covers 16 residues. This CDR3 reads CASSVGGLAGDYEQYF. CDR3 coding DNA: TGTGCCAGCAGCGTAGGGGGACTAGCGGGAGACTACGAGCAGTACTTC.

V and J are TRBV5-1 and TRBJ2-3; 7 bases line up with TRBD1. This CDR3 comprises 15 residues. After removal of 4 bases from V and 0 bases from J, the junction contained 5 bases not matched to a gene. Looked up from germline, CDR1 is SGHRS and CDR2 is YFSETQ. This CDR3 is CASSPTGLSTDTQYF. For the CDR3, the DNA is TGCGCCAGCAGCCCGACAGGGCTCAGCACAGATACGCAGTATTTT.

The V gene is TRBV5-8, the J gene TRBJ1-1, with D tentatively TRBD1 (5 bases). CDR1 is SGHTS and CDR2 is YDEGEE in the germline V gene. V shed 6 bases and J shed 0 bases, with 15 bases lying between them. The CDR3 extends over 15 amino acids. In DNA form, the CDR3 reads TGTGCCAGCACCTCCTGGGGGGGGATGAACACTGAAGCTTTCTTT. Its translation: CASTSWGGMNTEAFF.

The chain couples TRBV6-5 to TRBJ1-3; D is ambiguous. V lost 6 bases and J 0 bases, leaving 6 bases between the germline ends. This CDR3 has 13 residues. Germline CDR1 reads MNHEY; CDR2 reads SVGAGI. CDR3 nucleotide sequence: TGTGCCAGCAGATCAGGCTCTGGAAACACCATATATTTT. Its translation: CASRSGSGNTIYF.

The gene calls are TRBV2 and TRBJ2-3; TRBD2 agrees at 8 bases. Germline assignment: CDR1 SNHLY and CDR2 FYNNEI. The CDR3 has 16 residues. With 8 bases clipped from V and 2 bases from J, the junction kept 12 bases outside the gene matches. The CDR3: CASPPSGGLVTDTQYF. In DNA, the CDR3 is TGTGCCAGCCCCCCCAGCGGGGGCCTCGTCACAGATACGCAGTATTTT.

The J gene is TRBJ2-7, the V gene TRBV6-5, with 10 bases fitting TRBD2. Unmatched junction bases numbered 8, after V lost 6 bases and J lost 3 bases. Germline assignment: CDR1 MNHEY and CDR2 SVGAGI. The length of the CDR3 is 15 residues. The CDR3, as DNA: TGTGCCAGCAGCCCAGCCACTAGCGGGATCTACGAGCAGTACTTC. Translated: CASSPATSGIYEQYF.

The CDR3 DNA reads TGTGCCAGCTACTTCGACAGCAACACTGAAGCTTTCTTT. This encodes CASYFDSNTEAFF. The chain is built from TRBV6-5 and TRBJ1-1; possible D gene TRBD1, 5 bases. CDR1 and CDR2 (germline): MNHEY, SVGAGI. This CDR3 region has 13 residues. The V end was cut by 8 bases, the J end by 2 bases, with 12 bases between.

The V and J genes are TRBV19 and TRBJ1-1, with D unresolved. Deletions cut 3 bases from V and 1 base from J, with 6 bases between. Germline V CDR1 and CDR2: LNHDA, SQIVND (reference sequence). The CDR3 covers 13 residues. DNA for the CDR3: TGTGCCAGTAGTATTGGTAGGAACACTGAAGCTTTCTTT. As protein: CASSIGRNTEAFF.

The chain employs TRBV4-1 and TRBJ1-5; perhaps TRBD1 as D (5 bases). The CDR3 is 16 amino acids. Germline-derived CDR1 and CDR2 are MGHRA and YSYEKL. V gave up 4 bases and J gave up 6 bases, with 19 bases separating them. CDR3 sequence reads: CASSPSGQGGSQPQHF. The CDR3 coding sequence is TGCGCCAGCAGCCCTTCAGGGCAGGGTGGCAGTCAGCCCCAGCATTTT.

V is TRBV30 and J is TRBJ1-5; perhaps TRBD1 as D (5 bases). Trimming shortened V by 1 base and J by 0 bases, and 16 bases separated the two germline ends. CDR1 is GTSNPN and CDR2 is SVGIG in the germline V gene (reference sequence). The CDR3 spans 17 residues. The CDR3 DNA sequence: TGTGCCTGGAGTGAGGGGTGGGATTTTTATAGCAATCAGCCCCAGCATTTT. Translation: CAWSEGWDFYSNQPQHF.